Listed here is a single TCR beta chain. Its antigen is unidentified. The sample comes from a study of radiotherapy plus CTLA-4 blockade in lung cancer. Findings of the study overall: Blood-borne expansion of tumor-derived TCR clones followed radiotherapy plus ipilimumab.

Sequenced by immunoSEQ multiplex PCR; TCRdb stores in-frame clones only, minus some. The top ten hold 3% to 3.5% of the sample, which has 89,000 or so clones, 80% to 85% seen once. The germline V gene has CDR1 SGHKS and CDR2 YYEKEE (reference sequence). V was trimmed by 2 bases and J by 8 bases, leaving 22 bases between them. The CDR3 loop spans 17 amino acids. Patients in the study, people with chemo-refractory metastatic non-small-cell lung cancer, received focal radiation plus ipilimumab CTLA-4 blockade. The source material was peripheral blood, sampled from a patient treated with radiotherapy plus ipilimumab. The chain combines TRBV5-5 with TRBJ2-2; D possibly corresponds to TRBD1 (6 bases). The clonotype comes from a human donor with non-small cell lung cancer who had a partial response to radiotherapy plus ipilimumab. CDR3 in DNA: TGTGCCAGCAGCTTATATCTCGCAGGGGTCGGGCGAGGGGAGCTGTTTTTT. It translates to CASSLYLAGVGRGELFF. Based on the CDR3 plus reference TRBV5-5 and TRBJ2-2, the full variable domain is DAGVTQSPTHLIKTRGQQVTLRCSPISGHKSVSWYQQVLGQGPQFIFQYYEKEERGRGNFPDRFSARQFPNYSSELNVNALLLGDSALYLCASSLYLAGVGRGELFFGEGSRLTVL.